This T cell receptor (beta chain) was obtained from a study of tumour-infiltrating T cells in Burkitt lymphoma. Study context: Patients covered every epidemiological subtype of Burkitt lymphoma. Productive clonality predicted overall and progression-free survival. General study findings and limits: Several public clonotypes recurred in numerous Burkitt lymphoma patients.

Trimming pared 1 base from V and 3 bases from J, leaving 10 bases between. The CDR3 is made up of 14 amino acids. CDR1 SEHNR and CDR2 FQNEAQ come from the germline V gene (reference sequence). Sequenced by immunoSEQ multiplex PCR; TCRdb stores in-frame clones only, minus some. The table lists around 45,000 clones, roughly 30% of them singletons. Comment on this clone: Antigen unknown.

The sequence derives from a human donor with Burkitt lymphoma. Sequencing used tumor tissue. The chain carries TRBV7-9 and TRBJ2-7; no reliable D call. CDR3 sequence reads: CASSLEGSGYEQYF. The CDR3 DNA sequence: TGTGCCAGCAGCTTAGAAGGCTCCGGCTACGAGCAGTACTTC.